The TCR beta chain described here comes from a study of metastatic and nonmetastatic thyroid tumors. This CDR3 is built from 16 residues. Patients had received no treatment of any kind before thyroid surgery. TCRdb reassembled clones from the PCR reads with MiXCR. The sample has roughly 18,000 clones, more than 25% seen once; the top ten hold less than 15%. Remarks on this clone: Mismatch with germline at one junction end may stem from a read error.

The receptor's source is a female donor with papillary thyroid cancer or a benign thyroid nodule (not recorded which). Some clones in this sample may be carry-over from other donors' samples. Sequenced: tumor tissue. The chain couples TRBV12-3 or TRBV12-4 to TRBJ1-3; TRBD1 matches at 7 bases. This chain's CDR3 is CASSSQDRMAGNTIYF. As DNA, the CDR3 is TGTGCTAGCAGTTCACAGGACAGGATGGCTGGAAACACCATATATTTT.